This paragraph reports one TCR beta chain. Assay: immunoSEQ multiplex PCR; the TCRdb copy retains only in-frame clones and omits some. Counted here are roughly 150,000 clones, roughly 80% occurring once; the ten biggest clones make up about 15%. The data belong to a study of blood T cell repertoires in COVID-19. Study at large: The origin of the acute and convalescent COVID-19 samples was the United States, Italy and Spain.

Germline CDR1 is KGHSH and CDR2 is LQKENI. The ends lost 1 base at V and 7 bases at J; junction bases unmatched: 5. The CDR3 covers 16 residues. The source of this sequence is a woman aged 80 or over with acute or convalescent COVID-19. The chain carries TRBV18 and TRBJ1-5; 12 bases align to TRBD1. The sample comprised peripheral blood. The CDR3 reads CASSPLGTGGQQPQHF. DNA for the CDR3: TGTGCCAGCTCACCACTGGGGACAGGGGGCCAACAGCCCCAGCATTTT.